This T cell receptor beta chain originates from a study of T cell changes during pregnancy in multiple sclerosis. Sequencing was performed with immunoSEQ multiplex PCR; in TCRdb, only in-frame clones are kept and a portion is missing. Here the sample spans approximately 32,000 clones, roughly 89% being singletons. CDR3 length: 16 amino acids. The J segment lost 1 base and the V segment lost 5 bases, leaving 8 bases of the junction unmatched. CDR1 and CDR2 from the germline V gene are MNHEY and SMNVEV (reference sequence). The chain links TRBV27 to TRBJ2-3, with 8 bases aligning to TRBD2. The sequence came from a female donor with multiple sclerosis, enrolled in a pregnancy study. Sequencing used CD8+ T cells from peripheral blood mononuclear cells, obtained in the second trimester of pregnancy. CDR3 region: CASSDPGLAGTDTQYF. The CDR3 coding sequence is TGTGCCAGCAGTGACCCAGGACTAGCAGGCACAGATACGCAGTATTTT.